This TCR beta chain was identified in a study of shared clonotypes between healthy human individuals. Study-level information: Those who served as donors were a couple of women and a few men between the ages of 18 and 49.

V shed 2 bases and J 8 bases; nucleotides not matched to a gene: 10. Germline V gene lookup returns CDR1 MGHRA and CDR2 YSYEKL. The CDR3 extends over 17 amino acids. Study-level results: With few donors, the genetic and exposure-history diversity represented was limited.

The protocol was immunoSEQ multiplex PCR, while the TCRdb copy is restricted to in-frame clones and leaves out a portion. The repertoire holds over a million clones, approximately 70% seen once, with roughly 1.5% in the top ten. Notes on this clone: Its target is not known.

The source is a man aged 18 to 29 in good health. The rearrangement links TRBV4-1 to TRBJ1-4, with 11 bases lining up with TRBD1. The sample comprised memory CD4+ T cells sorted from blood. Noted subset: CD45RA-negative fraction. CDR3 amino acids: CASSQTPDRGRQEKLFF. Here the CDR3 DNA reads TGCGCCAGCAGCCAAACTCCGGACAGGGGGCGCCAGGAAAAACTGTTTTTT.